Detailed here is one TCR beta chain. The sample originates from a study of blood T cell repertoires in COVID-19. Study-wide background: The United States, Italy and Spain were the sources of the acute and convalescent COVID-19 samples. T cells, B-cell-depleted T cells, or PBMCs provided the cDNA or gDNA that served as material.

As handled by the study authors: Reference gene primer amplification in the assay estimated nucleated cell counts. Clones were read by immunoSEQ multiplex PCR, and TCRdb kept only the in-frame ones, dropping some. From that table come the V and J calls and clone size; the DNA was used to work out D and trimming. The repertoire holds some 150,000 clones, with around 83% as singletons. The length of the CDR3 is 16 residues. Germline CDR1 is SGHVS and CDR2 is FNYEAQ. Unmatched junction bases numbered 15, after V lost 4 bases and J lost 9 bases. Sequencing input: peripheral blood. The chain is built from TRBV7-6 and TRBJ2-5, with 9 positions matching TRBD2. The sequence was obtained from a human donor with acute or convalescent COVID-19. The donor label of this sample is uncertain. In DNA, the CDR3 is TGTGCCAGCAGCTCCCTCGTTGCGGGAGGGCCTGTAGCCCAGTACTTC. Translating it yields CASSSLVAGGPVAQYF.